A single sample is the source of the 18 T cell receptor beta chains below, sequenced in a study of radiotherapy plus CTLA-4 blockade in lung cancer. The data were produced by immunoSEQ multiplex PCR, yet TCRdb's version contains in-frame clones alone and is incomplete. The sample holds 50,000 to 70,000 clones, 70% to 85% seen once. The sequencing used peripheral blood, collected from a patient treated with radiotherapy plus ipilimumab. These receptors came from a human donor with non-small cell lung cancer whose response to radiotherapy plus ipilimumab could not be evaluated.

V and J are TRBV6-5 and TRBJ1-1; D is undetermined. The CDR3 covers 14 residues. CDR1 is MNHEY and CDR2 is SVGAGI in the germline V gene. Trimming took off 6 bases at V and 5 bases at J, with 16 bases between the two ends. The CDR3 region is CASRTAGRPTEAFF. As DNA, the CDR3 is TGTGCCAGCAGGACTGCCGGCAGACCAACTGAAGCTTTCTTT.

V gene TRBV6-5 combines with J gene TRBJ1-4; a possible D gene is TRBD1 (6 bases). This CDR3 contains 15 residues. The germline gives CDR1 MNHEY, CDR2 SVGAGI. V lost 4 bases and J lost 5, with 14 bases in between. CDR3 sequence (DNA): TGTGCCAGCAGTTCACAGGGTCAGGGAAATGAAAAACTGTTTTTT. Its translation is CASSSQGQGNEKLFF.

This rearrangement joins TRBV5-1 to TRBJ2-2, with D possibly TRBD1 on 6 matching bases. V was clipped by 4 bases and J by 4 bases, with 11 bases between them. This CDR3 comprises 14 residues. CDR1 SGHRS and CDR2 YFSETQ come from the germline V gene. The CDR3 region has the DNA TGCGCCAGCAGCGCCTCGGACAGCACCGGGGAGCTGTTTTTT. Protein sequence: CASSASDSTGELFF.

The V gene is TRBV5-1, the J gene TRBJ2-3, with D possibly matching TRBD1 (5 bases). The CDR3 consists of 12 residues. With 4 bases removed from V and 8 bases from J, the gap between germline ends came to 11 bases. The V gene's germline CDR1 is SGHRS and CDR2 YFSETQ. The CDR3 coding sequence is TGCGCCAGCAGCGAAGCTCAGGGTACGCAGTATTTT. Its translation is CASSEAQGTQYF.

V is TRBV5-6 and J is TRBJ1-5, with D perhaps TRBD1 (6 bases). The CDR3 extends over 14 amino acids. Germline CDR1 reads SGHDT; CDR2 reads YYEEEE. Trimming left V 4 bases short and J 5 bases short, with 13 bases between. CDR3 residues: CASSLGSGDQPQHF. The CDR3 coding sequence is TGTGCCAGCAGCCTCGGATCAGGGGATCAGCCCCAGCATTTT.

The CDR3 DNA follows: TGTGCCAGCAGCTTAGATCAGGCAGGGTTCGGCGGGGAGCTGTTTTTT. This gives the protein CASSLDQAGFGGELFF. The chain employs TRBV7-9 and TRBJ2-2; D is perhaps TRBD1 (5 bases). Germline V gene data show CDR1 as SEHNR and CDR2 as FQNEAQ (reference sequence). This CDR3 has 16 residues. The ends were cut back, 1 base at V and 7 bases at J, with 16 bases in the middle.

The gene calls are TRBV11-2 and TRBJ2-1; D uncertain. The V gene lost 3 bases and the J gene lost 0 bases, with 6 bases spanning the gap. Germline V lookup: CDR1 SGHAT, CDR2 FQNNGV. There are 14 residues in the CDR3. DNA of the CDR3: TGTGCCAGCAGCTTGAGCGTCTCCTACAATGAGCAGTTCTTC. It encodes CASSLSVSYNEQFF.

Remarks on this clone: The same CDR3 arises from other DNA sequences in this sample as well. V and J are TRBV6-5 and TRBJ1-4; D gene ambiguous. V lost 5 bases to trimming and J lost 8 bases, with 12 bases between them. This CDR3 region has 13 residues. Germline assignment: CDR1 MNHEY and CDR2 SVGAGI. For the CDR3, the DNA is TGTGCCAGCAGTCCTTTCAGTGGCGAAAAACTGTTTTTT. Translated: CASSPFSGEKLFF.

The CDR3 is CASSLGYTGNTEAFF. The CDR3 DNA is TGTGCCAGCAGCTTGGGATACACAGGGAACACTGAAGCTTTCTTT. The genes are TRBV7-9 and TRBJ1-1, with D possibly matching TRBD1 (5 bases). In germline, CDR1 is SEHNR, CDR2 FQNEAQ (reference sequence). This CDR3 is built from 15 residues. The V and J ends lost 3 bases and 1 base respectively, with 12 bases between them.

The chain recombines TRBV19 with TRBJ2-7; 9 bases map to TRBD1. This CDR3 contains 14 residues. Germline V CDR1 and CDR2: LNHDA, SQIVND (reference sequence). J was trimmed by 7 bases and V by 6 bases; bases with no gene match: 10. The CDR3 loop reads CASSLQGAPGEQYF. DNA for the CDR3: TGTGCCAGTAGCCTACAGGGGGCTCCGGGGGAGCAGTACTTC.

Here the CDR3 DNA reads TGTGCCAGCAGCAAAGGAGTGGGAGGGGTCCGTAGAATTACCGTTCCTCAGTGGGATCAGCCCCAGCATTTT. This gives the protein CASSKGVGGVRRITVPQWDQPQHF. This chain connects TRBV21-1 to TRBJ1-5. TRBV21-1 is described as a pseudogene. This CDR3 comprises 24 residues.

This chain links TRBV15 with TRBJ2-5; maybe TRBD2 (6 bases). The J call may be wrong; the DNA end is better matched by TRBJ2-7. CDR1 LNHNV and CDR2 YYDKDF come from the germline V gene (reference sequence). The CDR3 length is 14 residues. The CDR3 nucleotides are TGTGCCACCAGCAGGGCCTGGGGGGTATCCGAGCAGTACTTC. This sequence encodes CATSRAWGVSEQYF.

The rearrangement uses TRBV15 and TRBJ2-3; TRBD1 might be the D (6 bases). Between the trimmed V and J ends, which lost 1 base and 8 bases, there was a span of 13 bases. This CDR3 spans 14 amino acids. The germline CDR1 and CDR2 sequences are LNHNV and YYDKDF (reference sequence). In DNA, the CDR3 is TGTGCCACCAGCAGAGGGGGGCAGCTCGGTACGCAGTATTTT. Translated, it gives CATSRGGQLGTQYF.

The rearrangement joins TRBV18 to TRBJ2-7, with a tentative D call TRBD2 (6 bases). This CDR3 region has 14 residues. V shed 0 bases and J shed 4 bases, with 10 bases lying between them. The germline gives CDR1 KGHSH, CDR2 LQKENI. CDR3 protein: CASSPPGGAYEQYF. CDR3 DNA sequence: TGTGCCAGCTCACCACCGGGCGGGGCTTACGAGCAGTACTTC.

The chain combines TRBV5-4 with TRBJ1-5; 7 positions agree with TRBD1. The germline V gene encodes CDR1 SGHNT and CDR2 YYREEE (reference sequence). This CDR3 has 16 amino acids. The V segment lost 2 bases and the J segment 7 bases; nucleotides outside the gene matches: 12. CDR3 sequence: CASSFREGAREQPQHF. The CDR3 coding sequence is TGTGCCAGCAGCTTCCGAGAGGGGGCGCGAGAACAGCCCCAGCATTTT.

The chain combines TRBV28 with TRBJ1-2; D call uncertain. This CDR3 has 13 residues. With 3 bases removed from V and 5 bases from J, the gap between germline ends came to 10 bases. Germline CDR1 is MDHEN and CDR2 is SYDVKM. CDR3 coding DNA: TGTGCCAGCAGTTTCCCCCTCCTGTATGGCTACACCTTC. Translated, it gives CASSFPLLYGYTF.

The genes are TRBV5-4 and TRBJ2-1; D is perhaps TRBD1 (5 bases). This CDR3 comprises 14 residues. Germline V gene lookup returns CDR1 SGHNT and CDR2 YYREEE (reference sequence). V dropped 4 bases and J dropped 3 bases, with 11 bases sitting between them. CDR3 loop: CASSLDTNYNEQFF. CDR3 DNA sequence: TGTGCCAGCAGCCTGGACACTAACTACAATGAGCAGTTCTTC. Together with reference TRBV5-4 and TRBJ2-1, the CDR3 gives the full variable domain: ETGVTQSPTHLIKTRGQQVTLRCSSQSGHNTVSWYQQALGQGPQFIFQYYREEENGRGNFPPRFSGLQFPNYSSELNVNALELDDSALYLCASSLDTNYNEQFFGPGTRLTVL.

Only a few counts were recorded for this clone. The chain uses TRBV6-6 and TRBJ2-7, with 9 bases fitting TRBD1. This CDR3 contains 16 residues. V gave up 0 bases and J gave up 1 base; unmatched junction bases: 4. The germline V gene has CDR1 MNHNY and CDR2 SVGAGI (reference sequence). As DNA, the CDR3 is TGTGCCAGCAGTTACTCGCAGACAGGGGGTTCCTACGAGCAGTACTTC. It translates to CASSYSQTGGSYEQYF.